A single sample gave rise to the 12 T cell receptor beta chains below, sequenced in a study of blood T cells in healthy people across ages. It was with a sample-barcoded 5' primer and a J-beta primer mix that a second PCR of about 6 to 12 cycles was run. MiXCR was run by TCRdb on the 5' RACE reads, yielding one entry per CDR3 protein. The profile shows about 800,000 distinct CDR3 sequences, 55% to 70% of them singletons. The sequenced sample was blood. Receptors originate from a man aged 30 to 39 in good health.

V and J are TRBV28 and TRBJ2-5; 15 nucleotides agree with TRBD2. The CDR3 is 18 amino acids. Trimming at V came to 5 bases and at J to 2 bases, leaving 9 bases not matched to a gene. Germline V gene lookup returns CDR1 MDHEN and CDR2 SYDVKM. CDR3 in amino acids: CASSGGGLAGGRQETQYF. DNA for the CDR3: TGTGCCAGCAGTGGCGGGGGACTAGCGGGAGGAAGGCAAGAGACCCAGTACTTC.

The gene calls are TRBV13 and TRBJ2-1; D possibly matches TRBD1 or TRBD2 (5 bases each). CDR1 PRHDT and CDR2 FYEKMQ come from the germline V gene (reference sequence). V lost 2 bases, J lost 6 bases, and 14 bases lay in between. The CDR3 length is 15 residues. CDR3 in DNA: TGTGCCAGCAGCTTAATACGGGGCCCGGCCAATGAGCAGTTCTTC. Amino acid sequence: CASSLIRGPANEQFF.

The V call is TRBV20-1, the J call TRBJ2-7; possible D gene TRBD2, 6 bases. Germline CDR1 is DFQATT and CDR2 is SNEGSKA (reference sequence). V was clipped by 3 bases and J by 2 bases, with 11 bases between them. This CDR3 comprises 13 residues. In DNA, the CDR3 is TGCAGTGCTAGGCCCTCGGGGGCCTACGAGCAGTACTTC. Its protein is CSARPSGAYEQYF.

This clonotype was counted between two and nine times. This chain links TRBV6-2 or TRBV6-3 with TRBJ2-5; 7 bases line up with TRBD2. The CDR3 runs 16 residues. With V trimmed by 2 bases and J by 5 bases, 11 bases remained unmatched. Germline V gene sequence: CDR1 MNHEY, CDR2 SVGEGT. The CDR3 region has the DNA TGTGCCAGCAGTTACCCATTTTCTGGAGCGGGGGAGACCCAGTACTTC. Protein: CASSYPFSGAGETQYF.

The chain joins TRBV30 to TRBJ1-2, with D tentatively TRBD1 (5 bases). Between the trimmed V and J ends, which lost 5 bases and 4 bases, there was a span of 14 bases. Germline CDR1 reads GTSNPN; CDR2 reads SVGIG (reference sequence). The CDR3 is made up of 13 amino acids. The CDR3 here is CAWGGRGPYGYTF. In nucleotides, the CDR3 is TGTGCCTGGGGGGGTCGGGGACCCTATGGCTACACCTTC.

This clonotype was found a few times. The chain combines TRBV5-1 with TRBJ2-5; perhaps TRBD1 as D (6 bases). The DNA end favors TRBJ2-7, so the J call may be wrong. Germline V lookup: CDR1 SGHRS, CDR2 YFSETQ. The CDR3 consists of 13 residues. The CDR3 bases are TGCGCCAGCAGCGTGGTGGCAGGGGACGAGCAGTACTTC. It yields the protein CASSVVAGDEQYF.

In its sample, this clonotype was seen a few times. The chain links TRBV3-1 to TRBJ1-2; D call uncertain. Germline CDR1 reads LGHDT; CDR2 reads YNNKEL (reference sequence). V was cut by 4 bases and J by 8 bases, with 11 bases left in between. The CDR3 consists of 12 residues. The CDR3 loop reads CASSLSPRGYTF. CDR3 nucleotides: TGTGCCAGCAGCCTCTCACCGCGGGGCTACACCTTC.

This rearrangement joins TRBV12-3 or TRBV12-4 to TRBJ2-5; TRBD1 agrees at 10 bases. V trimming: 6 bases; J trimming: 1 base; junction bases outside the gene matches: 11. The CDR3 is 17 amino acids. The CDR3 spells CASSLGGQGIVQETQYF. As DNA, the CDR3 is TGTGCCAGCAGCTTGGGGGGACAGGGGATCGTCCAAGAGACCCAGTACTTC.

The chain couples TRBV6-2 or TRBV6-3 to TRBJ2-1; 8 positions match TRBD2. The germline gives CDR1 MNHEY, CDR2 SVGEGT. J lost 7 bases, V lost 5 bases, and 10 bases had no gene match. The CDR3 consists of 15 residues. CDR3 protein: CASSRGGSGGNEQFF. The CDR3 region has the DNA TGTGCCAGCAGTAGAGGAGGCAGCGGGGGAAATGAGCAGTTCTTC.

The genes are TRBV20-1 and TRBJ2-7; tentatively, D is TRBD1 or TRBD2 (5 bases each). Trimming stripped 6 bases from V and 1 base from J, with 16 bases between. CDR1 and CDR2 from the germline V gene are DFQATT and SNEGSKA (reference sequence). The CDR3 loop spans 14 amino acids. CDR3 amino acids: CSAKAGTASYEQYF. For the CDR3, the DNA is TGCAGTGCGAAAGCCGGGACGGCTTCCTACGAGCAGTACTTC.

The CDR3 DNA reads TGTGCCAGCAGTCCGAGGGACAGGGAAGAGACCCAGTACTTC. Amino acid sequence: CASSPRDREETQYF. The chain combines TRBV21-1 with TRBJ2-5; the table assigns TRBD1, which was not confirmed against the DNA. TRBV21-1 is recorded as a pseudogene. This CDR3 has 14 amino acids.

The J gene is TRBJ2-1, the V gene TRBV6-2 or TRBV6-3, with a possible D match to TRBD2 (5 bases). Per germline, CDR1 MNHEY and CDR2 SVGEGT. The CDR3 runs to 12 residues. Trimming shortened V by 8 bases and J by 13 bases, and 18 bases separated the two germline ends. Here the CDR3 reads CASRYRDGEQFF. The DNA for the CDR3 is TGTGCCAGCCGATATAGAGACGGGGAACAGTTCTTC.